Below, one TCR beta chain is given with its context. In this sample, this clonotype turned up a few times. What antigen it recognizes has not been identified. Base-call qualities are not available, and no considerably larger clone is one nucleotide away. Libraries were built with RACE. Instrument used: NextSeq 500. During library preparation, unique molecular identifiers were attached to individual cDNA molecules so that TCRs could be counted in a quantitative, reproducible way. Both TCR alpha and TCR beta chains were sequenced from each blood RNA sample. The authors processed their data as follows. The median number of TCRs per sample was around 96,000, ranging from roughly 20,000 to 700,000. V, J and CDR3 annotation of the TCR reads was carried out using the Decombinator software suite. For PS versus PT1 abundance plots, all samples were subsampled to the same number of TCRs (28,000). TCRs were defined as expanded if absent before sensitization and observed at least eight times at the 2-week time point. TCRdb trimmed the raw reads at Q25, called clones with MiXCR and kept productive beta chains. Merged by CDR3 protein, the rows form single entries marked with the most common genes and DNA. TCRdb assigned the V and J calls; the authors' analysis was not used. For this sample the table gives 50,000 to 70,000 distinct CDR3 sequences, of which more than 8% were detected only once. The ten top clones hold 9.6% of the sample.

Taken from cysteine to phenylalanine, the CDR3 has 15 residues. Only the CDR3 DNA stays, 45 bases, in frame from base 1. The germline V gene encodes CDR1 LNHNV and CDR2 YYDKDF (reference sequence). Trimming removed 5 bases from V and 4 bases from J; the gene matches leave 9 bases unexplained. The data were obtained in a study of human T cells and chemical hapten exposure (dated by TCRdb to the early 2020s). Background on the whole study: For sensitization, 2% DPC in acetone was applied to a 2 cm by 2 cm area of upper inner arm skin. Libraries were pooled for sequencing, and per-sample TCR yields varied mainly because of small differences in library volumes within the pool. Blood was sampled from patients pre-sensitization (week 0) and at 2, 6 and about 24 weeks after DPC sensitization. Alopecia areata with under or over 50% scalp involvement, alopecia totalis and alopecia universalis were represented in the patient cohort, which was mostly female. Weekly therapeutic DPC doses were additionally applied to the scalp of patients throughout the roughly 22-week study period. For TCR sequencing, blood came from 25 to 35 alopecia patients at anywhere from one to four time points (pre-sensitization, 2, 6 and 24 weeks). Patch testing was performed on the upper back with Finn chambers containing 0.01% DPC, and the patch tests were scored after 6 days according to International Contact Dermatitis Research Group standards. This study followed changes in the peripheral blood TCR repertoire in vivo during primary and secondary sensitization of alopecia patients to the hapten diphenylcyclopropenone (DPC).

What the study reported, not specific to this receptor: Repeated subsampling changed both the strength of the expansion versus patch-test correlation and the threshold at which that correlation became significant. DPC sensitization did not change how many TCRs were above 1 in 1000 frequency, and no evidence was found of alterations in global repertoire structure. Significantly more large CDR3 similarity clusters were formed by expanded TCRs than by pre-sensitization or healthy control sets, consistent with antigen-driven responses. Because every patient had alopecia, a presumed autoimmune disease, the patients' immune response might differ from that of healthy individuals. Patch test score correlated positively with the number of PT1 expanded TCRs, reaching significance at thresholds 8, 16 and 32 but not at 4.

The time point label corresponds to: pre-sensitization, week 0. Interpreted using the paper, the treatment or condition label stands for: therapeutic diphenylcyclopropenone sensitization with weekly scalp DPC. Blood at each patch-test visit was drawn before the patch test was applied. To be eligible, patients had to be aged 18 to 70, diagnosed with alopecia and judged suitable for DPC therapy, while pregnant patients were excluded. Total RNA was isolated from unfractionated whole blood collected in Tempus Blood RNA tubes. The rearrangement combines TRBV15 with TRBJ1-2, with 8 junctional bases fitting TRBD1. This receptor was taken from a man between 40 and 49 years old with alopecia areata. Some clones in this sample may be carry-over from other donors' samples. This sample comprised whole blood, obtained in connection with sensitization to the hapten diphenylcyclopropenone (DPC). The DNA is as follows: TGTGCCACCAGCCTACATCAGGGGGCCGGCTATGGCTACACCTTC. Its coded protein is CATSLHQGAGYGYTF.